Given below is one T cell receptor (beta chain) in context. Its antigen is undetermined. PCR amplification relied on 60 Vbeta primers (plus 13 Jbeta primers). Only in-frame clones appear in the TCRdb table, and some are missing; sequencing was by immunoSEQ multiplex PCR. The repertoire includes just over 150,000 clones, more than 60% of them detected once, and about 1.4% sits in the top ten. The CDR3 is 14 residues long. Germline V gene sequence: CDR1 LGHNA, CDR2 YNFKEQ. Trimming took off 1 base at V and 5 bases at J, with 11 bases between the two ends. These data come from a study of cytomegalovirus exposure and HLA in healthy donors. The overall study: Around 190 million T cells yielded some 100 million unique TCR beta sequences, as an earlier analysis found.

Study results and limitations: The study had only CMV serostatus as immune exposure information. Analyses of presence/absence relied on an assumption of roughly uniform sequencing depth across donors. The likely explanation for a cluster of highly shared sequence variants was sequencing artifact.

The sequencing input was PBMCs. The source of this sequence is a woman younger than 45 in good health and CMV-seronegative. The chain couples TRBV4-2 to TRBJ1-2, with a tentative D call TRBD1 (6 bases). This CDR3 reads CASSQGTASYGYTF. CDR3 nucleotides: TGTGCCAGCAGCCAAGGGACAGCATCTTATGGCTACACCTTC.